The rows below give T cell receptor beta chains drawn from one sample of a study of a mutant IDH1 vaccine in newly diagnosed glioma. These receptors are not linked to any known antigen. Sequencing used immunoSEQ multiplex PCR; TCRdb keeps in-frame clones, though not all of them. Altogether 40,000 or so clones are present, 75% to 90% being singletons, with the ten largest covering roughly 1.8%. The starting material was PBMCs, obtained from a glioma patient whose treatment included an IDH1 peptide vaccine. Receptors were obtained from a man aged 40-50 years with glioma. Both conserved end residues are part of each CDR3. The order of the fields is J gene, D gene, clone size, V gene, CDR3 protein, CDR3 DNA. A D gene is named only where the DNA matches it firmly. Clone size is not always given. Where it is, it says once, few, many or a class for expanded clones.

J gene: TRBJ2-7
D gene: NA
clone size: NA
V gene: TRBV5-1
CDR3 protein: CASSLGQGSYEQYF
CDR3 DNA: TGCGCCAGCAGCTTGGGGCAGGGGTCCTACGAGCAGTACTTC

J gene: TRBJ1-5
D gene: NA
clone size: NA
V gene: TRBV18
CDR3 protein: CASSLTDSPDQPQHF
CDR3 DNA: TGTGCCAGCTCACTAACGGACAGCCCGGATCAGCCCCAGCATTTT

J gene: TRBJ1-4
D gene: NA
clone size: NA
V gene: TRBV6-1
CDR3 protein: CASRHTGLGSEKLFF
CDR3 DNA: TGTGCCAGCAGACACACGGGCCTGGGGAGTGAAAAACTGTTTTTT

J gene: TRBJ1-2
D gene: TRBD1
clone size: NA
V gene: TRBV6-1
CDR3 protein: CASSEPGQGYGYTF
CDR3 DNA: TGTGCCAGCAGCGAACCGGGACAGGGATATGGCTACACCTTC

J gene: TRBJ1-6
D gene: NA
clone size: NA
V gene: TRBV2
CDR3 protein: CASSEDWSPLHF
CDR3 DNA: TGTGCCAGCAGTGAAGACTGGTCACCCCTCCACTTT

J gene: TRBJ2-7
D gene: TRBD1
clone size: NA
V gene: TRBV12-5
CDR3 protein: CASGLDRQGGLREQYF
CDR3 DNA: TGTGCTAGTGGTTTGGACAGACAGGGGGGACTTCGCGAGCAGTACTTC

J gene: TRBJ1-3
D gene: TRBD1
clone size: NA
V gene: TRBV15
CDR3 protein: CATSRGGQGLNTIYF
CDR3 DNA: TGTGCCACCAGCAGAGGAGGACAGGGGTTAAACACCATATATTTT

J gene: TRBJ2-5
D gene: NA
clone size: once
V gene: TRBV7-2
CDR3 protein: CASSGMRETQYF
CDR3 DNA: TGTGCCAGCAGCGGGATGCGGGAGACCCAGTACTTC

J gene: TRBJ2-7
D gene: TRBD2
clone size: NA
V gene: TRBV6-1
CDR3 protein: CASSARLAGLTYEQYF
CDR3 DNA: TGTGCCAGCAGTGCGAGACTAGCGGGATTAACCTACGAGCAGTACTTC

J gene: TRBJ2-2
D gene: NA
clone size: NA
V gene: TRBV4-2
CDR3 protein: CASSQGSGNTGELFF
CDR3 DNA: TGTGCCAGCAGCCAAGGATCCGGGAACACCGGGGAGCTGTTTTTT

J gene: TRBJ2-5
D gene: NA
clone size: NA
V gene: TRBV4-3
CDR3 protein: CASSQVARETQYF
CDR3 DNA: TGCGCCAGCAGCCAAGTTGCGCGGGAGACCCAGTACTTC

J gene: TRBJ1-5
D gene: NA
clone size: NA
V gene: TRBV19
CDR3 protein: CASKPGSSNQPQHF
CDR3 DNA: TGTGCCTCCAAGCCAGGGTCGAGCAATCAGCCCCAGCATTTT

J gene: TRBJ1-1
D gene: NA
clone size: NA
V gene: TRBV29-1
CDR3 protein: CSVEDRSTEAFF
CDR3 DNA: TGCAGCGTTGAAGATCGGAGCACTGAAGCTTTCTTT

J gene: TRBJ1-3
D gene: NA
clone size: NA
V gene: TRBV2
CDR3 protein: CASSQRQDFSGNTIYF
CDR3 DNA: TGTGCCAGCAGTCAACGACAGGACTTCTCTGGAAACACCATATATTTT

J gene: TRBJ2-1
D gene: NA
clone size: NA
V gene: TRBV27
CDR3 protein: CASSPGWGAYNEQFF
CDR3 DNA: TGTGCCAGCAGTCCCGGATGGGGGGCCTACAATGAGCAGTTCTTC

J gene: TRBJ1-5
D gene: NA
clone size: NA
V gene: TRBV7-9
CDR3 protein: CASSPGTRSNQPQHF
CDR3 DNA: TGTGCCAGCAGCCCTGGGACGCGTAGCAATCAGCCCCAGCATTTT

J gene: TRBJ1-2
D gene: TRBD1
clone size: NA
V gene: TRBV6-5
CDR3 protein: CASSWSRDRRNGYTF
CDR3 DNA: TGTGCCAGCAGTTGGAGCCGGGACAGAAGGAATGGCTACACCTTC

J gene: TRBJ1-1
D gene: TRBD1
clone size: NA
V gene: TRBV28
CDR3 protein: CASSLWVTGGGAFF
CDR3 DNA: TGTGCCAGCAGTTTATGGGTGACAGGGGGAGGGGCTTTCTTT

J gene: TRBJ1-3
D gene: NA
clone size: NA
V gene: TRBV7-4
CDR3 protein: CARPGPGGSTGNTIYF
CDR3 DNA: TGTGCCCGACCCGGGCCGGGCGGATCGACTGGAAACACCATATATTTT

J gene: TRBJ2-3
D gene: TRBD2
clone size: NA
V gene: TRBV7-3
CDR3 protein: CASSSAGGGDTQYF
CDR3 DNA: TGTGCCAGCAGCTCGGCGGGAGGGGGAGATACGCAGTATTTT

J gene: TRBJ2-2
D gene: NA
clone size: NA
V gene: TRBV9
CDR3 protein: CASSPRGSKNTGELFF
CDR3 DNA: TGTGCCAGCAGCCCAAGGGGCAGCAAGAACACCGGGGAGCTGTTTTTT

J gene: TRBJ2-3
D gene: NA
clone size: NA
V gene: TRBV11-2
CDR3 protein: CASSLGSGTYTDTQYF
CDR3 DNA: TGTGCCAGCAGCTTAGGTAGTGGCACCTACACAGATACGCAGTATTTT

J gene: TRBJ2-5
D gene: TRBD2
clone size: NA
V gene: TRBV4-1
CDR3 protein: CASSQDSLAGRQETQYF
CDR3 DNA: TGCGCCAGCAGCCAAGATAGCCTAGCGGGACGCCAAGAGACCCAGTACTTC

J gene: TRBJ1-1
D gene: NA
clone size: few
V gene: TRBV29-1
CDR3 protein: CSVSRETEKAFF
CDR3 DNA: TGCAGCGTTTCCCGAGAGACAGAAAAAGCTTTCTTT

J gene: TRBJ2-3
D gene: TRBD1
clone size: NA
V gene: TRBV19
CDR3 protein: CASKWGDRVTDTQYF
CDR3 DNA: TGTGCCAGTAAATGGGGGGACAGGGTAACAGATACGCAGTATTTT

J gene: TRBJ2-2
D gene: NA
clone size: NA
V gene: TRBV15
CDR3 protein: CATSSWSGELFF
CDR3 DNA: TGTGCCACCAGCAGTTGGTCCGGGGAGCTGTTTTTT

J gene: TRBJ2-2
D gene: NA
clone size: NA
V gene: TRBV5-6
CDR3 protein: CASSRRNSNTGELFF
CDR3 DNA: TGTGCCAGCAGCCGACGGAATTCGAACACCGGGGAGCTGTTTTTT

J gene: TRBJ1-1
D gene: NA
clone size: NA
V gene: TRBV15
CDR3 protein: CATTDSALVPEAFF
CDR3 DNA: TGTGCCACCACAGACTCCGCCCTGGTCCCTGAAGCTTTCTTT

J gene: TRBJ2-1
D gene: NA
clone size: NA
V gene: TRBV7-8
CDR3 protein: CASSLLQIEQFF
CDR3 DNA: TGTGCCAGCAGCTTGCTACAGATCGAGCAGTTCTTC

J gene: TRBJ2-7
D gene: NA
clone size: NA
V gene: TRBV27
CDR3 protein: CASSSADRYEQYF
CDR3 DNA: TGTGCCAGCAGTTCAGCGGACCGGTACGAGCAGTACTTC

J gene: TRBJ1-1
D gene: NA
clone size: NA
V gene: TRBV11-2
CDR3 protein: CASSSNMNTEAFF
CDR3 DNA: TGTGCCAGCAGCTCAAACATGAACACTGAAGCTTTCTTT

J gene: TRBJ2-7
D gene: TRBD2
clone size: NA
V gene: TRBV7-9
CDR3 protein: CASSLGLADSYIEQYF
CDR3 DNA: TGTGCCAGCAGCTTAGGACTAGCGGACTCCTATATCGAGCAGTACTTC

J gene: TRBJ2-7
D gene: TRBD2
clone size: few
V gene: TRBV5-1
CDR3 protein: CASSFNPLAGGSYEQYF
CDR3 DNA: TGCGCCAGCAGCTTTAACCCCCTAGCGGGAGGTTCCTACGAGCAGTACTTC

J gene: TRBJ2-7
D gene: TRBD1
clone size: NA
V gene: TRBV28
CDR3 protein: CASSYRGRGIYEQYF
CDR3 DNA: TGTGCCAGCAGTTACAGGGGGCGCGGAATCTACGAGCAGTACTTC

J gene: TRBJ2-7
D gene: NA
clone size: NA
V gene: TRBV7-8
CDR3 protein: CASNPGVAPQQYF
CDR3 DNA: TGTGCCAGCAATCCGGGAGTAGCCCCTCAGCAGTACTTC

J gene: TRBJ2-2
D gene: NA
clone size: NA
V gene: TRBV7-2
CDR3 protein: CASSFRAGELFF
CDR3 DNA: TGTGCCAGCAGCTTTAGAGCCGGGGAGCTGTTTTTT

J gene: TRBJ2-1
D gene: NA
clone size: once
V gene: TRBV4-2
CDR3 protein: CASSQDPKGGHSGIEQFF
CDR3 DNA: TGTGCCAGCAGCCAAGACCCAAAAGGGGGCCATAGCGGGATCGAGCAGTTCTTC

J gene: TRBJ2-1
D gene: NA
clone size: NA
V gene: TRBV9
CDR3 protein: CASSVASVVSYNEQFF
CDR3 DNA: TGTGCCAGCAGCGTAGCGAGCGTGGTTTCCTACAATGAGCAGTTCTTC

J gene: TRBJ2-5
D gene: NA
clone size: NA
V gene: TRBV5-1
CDR3 protein: CASSSDNQETQYF
CDR3 DNA: TGCGCCAGCAGCTCGGACAACCAAGAGACCCAGTACTTC

J gene: TRBJ2-1
D gene: NA
clone size: once
V gene: TRBV6-5
CDR3 protein: CASSFDSISYNEQFF
CDR3 DNA: TGTGCCAGCAGTTTCGACAGCATCTCCTACAATGAGCAGTTCTTC

J gene: TRBJ2-4
D gene: NA
clone size: NA
V gene: TRBV4-1
CDR3 protein: CASSQGARENIQYF
CDR3 DNA: TGCGCCAGCAGCCAGGGGGCTAGAGAAAACATTCAGTACTTC

J gene: TRBJ1-5
D gene: TRBD1
clone size: NA
V gene: TRBV28
CDR3 protein: CASSSTGGANQPQHF
CDR3 DNA: TGTGCCAGCAGTTCCACAGGGGGGGCCAATCAGCCCCAGCATTTT

J gene: TRBJ2-7
D gene: TRBD2
clone size: NA
V gene: TRBV7-9
CDR3 protein: CASSLGRAGGIYEQYF
CDR3 DNA: TGTGCCAGCAGCTTAGGACGGGCGGGAGGGATCTACGAGCAGTACTTC

J gene: TRBJ2-7
D gene: NA
clone size: NA
V gene: TRBV29-1
CDR3 protein: CSVLDGTYEQYF
CDR3 DNA: TGCAGCGTACTGGACGGTACCTACGAGCAGTACTTC

J gene: TRBJ2-3
D gene: TRBD2
clone size: NA
V gene: TRBV7-2
CDR3 protein: CASSPIRLAGGADTQYF
CDR3 DNA: TGTGCCAGCAGCCCGATCCGACTAGCGGGAGGTGCAGATACGCAGTATTTT

J gene: TRBJ2-7
D gene: TRBD1
clone size: NA
V gene: TRBV18
CDR3 protein: CASSTDRGSQYF
CDR3 DNA: TGTGCCAGCTCAACGGACAGGGGCTCGCAGTACTTC

J gene: TRBJ1-1
D gene: NA
clone size: NA
V gene: TRBV18
CDR3 protein: CASSPPFAGNTEAFF
CDR3 DNA: TGTGCCAGCTCACCCCCATTTGCGGGTAACACTGAAGCTTTCTTT

J gene: TRBJ2-5
D gene: TRBD1
clone size: NA
V gene: TRBV7-2
CDR3 protein: CASSFQGGGETQYF
CDR3 DNA: TGTGCCAGCAGCTTTCAAGGGGGCGGGGAGACCCAGTACTTC

J gene: TRBJ2-7
D gene: NA
clone size: NA
V gene: TRBV6-5
CDR3 protein: CASTRTGTYEQYF
CDR3 DNA: TGTGCCAGCACGAGGACTGGGACCTACGAGCAGTACTTC

J gene: TRBJ1-1
D gene: NA
clone size: few
V gene: TRBV6-1
CDR3 protein: CASSGGRLPPEAFF
CDR3 DNA: TGTGCCAGCAGTGGGGGTAGACTACCCCCTGAAGCTTTCTTT

J gene: TRBJ2-7
D gene: NA
clone size: few
V gene: TRBV27
CDR3 protein: CASSLQGRPYEQYF
CDR3 DNA: TGTGCCAGCAGTTTACAGGGACGGCCATACGAGCAGTACTTC

J gene: TRBJ1-1
D gene: NA
clone size: NA
V gene: TRBV4-1
CDR3 protein: CASSQALKNTEAFF
CDR3 DNA: TGCGCCAGCAGCCAAGCTCTGAAGAACACTGAAGCTTTCTTT